This is a list of T cell receptor beta chains from one sample in a study of blood T cell repertoires in COVID-19. Assay used: immunoSEQ multiplex PCR; TCRdb lists only in-frame clones, some missing. There are about 370,000 clones in the sample; approximately 88% occur only once, and about 3% lies in the top ten. Sequencing was performed on peripheral blood. The receptor set was obtained from a woman in her twenties or thirties with COVID-19, enrolled during active disease. The CDR3 runs from the conserved cysteine through the conserved F or W. The order of the fields is CDR3 DNA, CDR3 protein, J gene, clone size, V gene, D gene. D genes are given only for firm matches. The listing skips clone size in some rows; elsewhere it reads once, few, many or a size class.

TGTGCCAGCCGGACTAGCGGGGAACCCCAATCCTACGAGCAGTACTTC CASRTSGEPQSYEQYF TRBJ2-7 - TRBV28 TRBD2
TGTGCCAGCAGCTTAAGGGGACAGGGTGTAGGCAATGAGCAGTTCTTC CASSLRGQGVGNEQFF TRBJ2-1 - TRBV11-3 TRBD1
TGTGCCAGCAGTGCGGGCACAGGGAAGAGTCTCGGAGACATTCAGTACTTC CASSAGTGKSLGDIQYF TRBJ2-4 - TRBV2 -
TGTGCCAGCAGCGCGGGACCGGGGGTACCCGGGGAGCTGTTTTTT CASSAGPGVPGELFF TRBJ2-2 - TRBV5-4 -
TGTGCCAGCGGGTTGGGGGCGAACACTGAAGCTTTCTTT CASGLGANTEAFF TRBJ1-1 - TRBV6-5 -
TGTGCCAGCAGCTTAGCGCGGTCTAGCGGGGGGAGCACAGATACGCAGTATTTT CASSLARSSGGSTDTQYF TRBJ2-3 - TRBV11-3 TRBD2
TGCGCCAGCAGCATGGGGACAGGGGGCACTGAAGCTTTCTTT CASSMGTGGTEAFF TRBJ1-1 - TRBV5-1 TRBD1
TGTGCCAGCAGCCCCGCAGCGGGCCCAGATACGCAGTATTTT CASSPAAGPDTQYF TRBJ2-3 - TRBV5-4 -
TGTGCCAGCAGACAGGGGTATAGGTTTGAAACTTTCTTT CASRQGYRFETFF TRBJ1-1 - TRBV3-1/TRBV3-2 TRBD1
TGTGCCAGCAACGCGGTTTATGGGGCCAACGTCCTGACTTTC CASNAVYGANVLTF TRBJ2-6 - TRBV6-5 -
TGTGCCAGTAGTACAGTAGCGGGAGAAAGGACCCCCTACAATGAGCAGTTCTTC CASSTVAGERTPYNEQFF TRBJ2-1 - TRBV19 TRBD2
TGCGCCAGCAGCTTGGAAACGGGGCGGGGAGATACGCAGTATTTT CASSLETGRGDTQYF TRBJ2-3 - TRBV5-1 -
TGTGCCTCGCGGCAGAACCCTTACGGCCCCATTCAGTACTTC CASRQNPYGPIQYF TRBJ2-4 - TRBV19 -
TGTGCCAGCAGTTTGTCGGGACAGGGGTACACAGATACGCAGTATTTT CASSLSGQGYTDTQYF TRBJ2-3 - TRBV28 TRBD1
TGTGCCTGGAGTGTCGGGGCTGAAGCTTTCTTT CAWSVGAEAFF TRBJ1-1 - TRBV30 -
TGCGCCAGCCGAGCGGGAGGTAGGTGGGATGAGCAGTTCTTC CASRAGGRWDEQFF TRBJ2-1 - TRBV10-2 TRBD2
TGTGCCACCGCTCACAGGGGGCCGGAGAATGAAAAACTGTTTTTT CATAHRGPENEKLFF TRBJ1-4 - TRBV10-3 TRBD1
TGTGCCAGCGGCCAACAGGGGCGAGAGACCCAGTACTTC CASGQQGRETQYF TRBJ2-5 once TRBV7-8 TRBD1
TGCAGCGTTGTCCGGGGTGTGATGTCCCAGTACTTC CSVVRGVMSQYF TRBJ2-5 - TRBV29-1 -
TGTGCCAGCAGCTTTAGGGGGCCCTACGAGCAGTACTTC CASSFRGPYEQYF TRBJ2-7 - TRBV5-6 TRBD1
TGTGCCAGCTCCCAACAACAGGGTAACTCCTACGAGCAGTACTTC CASSQQQGNSYEQYF TRBJ2-7 - TRBV18 -
TGCGCCAGCAGGGCGGGCCAAGCGATCACTGAAGCTTTCTTT CASRAGQAITEAFF TRBJ1-1 once TRBV10-2 -
TGTGCCAGCAGCGTAGACGGGAGGCGGGCAGATACGCAGTATTTT CASSVDGRRADTQYF TRBJ2-3 - TRBV9 TRBD2